This TCR beta chain derives from a study of identical twins. Study findings and constraints: Conclusions were drawn cross-sectionally by statistical analysis, without following the same donors. Zero-insertion results could be subject to partial confounding by invariant MAIT and iNKT cells.

Every sampled donor was Caucasian and healthy. TCRdb re-analysed the 5' RACE reads in MiXCR, keeping a single row per CDR3 protein. The table includes around 1.7 million distinct CDR3 sequences, roughly 35% detected once. The length of the CDR3 is 18 residues. The V end was cut by 2 bases, the J end by 4 bases, with 23 bases between. Germline V gene sequence: CDR1 LGHNA, CDR2 YNFKEQ. Remarks on this clonotype: Its antigen is not identified.

This TCR came from a newborn girl in good health. The chain carries TRBV4-2 and TRBJ1-2; tentative D call: TRBD1 (5 bases). Sequencing was done on a sample of cord blood. CDR3 DNA sequence: TGTGCCAGCAGCCAATATATTATCGCGGTCAACGGGGGCTATGGCTACACCTTC. It specifies CASSQYIIAVNGGYGYTF.